What follows are 25 T cell receptor beta chains derived from one specimen sequenced in a study of control samples from healthy donors and cancer patients. Here immunoSEQ multiplex PCR was the method, and the copy in TCRdb shows in-frame clones only, minus some. This table holds tens of thousands of clones, approximately 87% found once. The sequenced material came from PBMCs. These receptors all come from a woman in her forties or fifties with head and neck cancer.

The V and J genes are TRBV6-1 and TRBJ1-2; 8 bases align to TRBD1. With V trimmed by 4 bases and J by 3 bases, 7 bases remained unmatched. This CDR3 is 15 amino acids long. Germline CDR1 reads MNHNS; CDR2 reads SASEGT. CDR3 DNA: TGTGCCAGCAGTGGGCGGACAGGGAGGGACTATGGCTACACCTTC. Protein product: CASSGRTGRDYGYTF.

The rearrangement uses TRBV2 and TRBJ1-1; D ambiguous. The germline gives CDR1 SNHLY, CDR2 FYNNEI. V was pared by 4 bases and J by 1 base, with 4 bases between. This CDR3 spans 12 amino acids. The DNA of the CDR3 is TGTGCCAGCAGTGTAGCGAACACTGAAGCTTTCTTT. It translates to CASSVANTEAFF.

CDR3 sequence (DNA): TGTGCCAGCAGTCCAACGGGACAGGGTAACTATGGCTACACCTTC. Protein sequence: CASSPTGQGNYGYTF. This sequence joins TRBV27 and TRBJ1-2; 9 nucleotides agree with TRBD1. Trimming took 5 bases from V and 1 from J; bases not matched to a gene: 5. Germline V gene sequence: CDR1 MNHEY, CDR2 SMNVEV (reference sequence). CDR3 length: 15 amino acids.

This chain uses TRBV29-1 with TRBJ1-1, with D unresolved. Looked up from germline, CDR1 is SQVTM and CDR2 is ANQGSEA. The CDR3 runs 12 residues. Trimming took off 4 bases at V and 1 base at J, with 7 bases between the two ends. CDR3 region: CSVARANTEAFF. CDR3 nucleotide sequence: TGCAGCGTTGCCCGGGCGAACACTGAAGCTTTCTTT.

J is TRBJ2-7 and V is TRBV6-5, with a weak D call TRBD1 (7 bases). Trimming pared 6 bases from V and 7 bases from J, leaving 16 bases between. CDR3 length: 13 residues. The germline CDR1 and CDR2 sequences are MNHEY and SVGAGI. The CDR3 sequence: CASRAGGILEQYF. CDR3 DNA: TGTGCCAGCAGAGCAGGGGGGATTTTAGAGCAGTACTTC.

The chain carries TRBV5-4 and TRBJ1-4; 8 bases are shared with TRBD1. The CDR3 is made up of 15 amino acids. Germline lookup yields CDR1 SGHNT and CDR2 YYREEE (reference sequence). The trim removed 1 base at V and 2 bases at J, leaving 1 base unmatched. In DNA form, the CDR3 reads TGTGCCAGCAGCTTGAGGACAGGGACTAATGAAAAACTGTTTTTT. Translation: CASSLRTGTNEKLFF.

The CDR3 here is CASRRTGYEQYF. The CDR3 region has the DNA TGTGCCAGCAGAAGAACAGGGTACGAGCAGTACTTC. This rearrangement joins TRBV6-5 to TRBJ2-7, with D possibly being TRBD1 (6 bases). V lost 6 bases and J lost 4, with 10 bases in between. The CDR3 covers 12 residues. Germline V gene data show CDR1 as MNHEY and CDR2 as SVGAGI.

The rearrangement joins TRBV5-1 to TRBJ1-1; perhaps TRBD1 as D (6 bases). The germline gives CDR1 SGHRS, CDR2 YFSETQ. Deletions cut 5 bases from V and 4 bases from J, with 18 bases between. This CDR3 has 15 residues. The CDR3 nucleotides read TGCGCCAGCAGGCAGACAGGCGCCGCGGGCACTGAAGCTTTCTTT. Its protein product is CASRQTGAAGTEAFF.

J is TRBJ1-6 and V is TRBV5-6; 8 bases are a match to TRBD1. CDR3 size: 15 residues. Germline lookup yields CDR1 SGHDT and CDR2 YYEEEE. V lost 1 base and J lost 10; bases outside the gene matches: 7. The CDR3 here is CASSLLIQGGSPLHF. The DNA for the CDR3 is TGTGCCAGCAGCTTGTTAATACAGGGGGGATCACCCCTCCACTTT.

The chain carries TRBV19 and TRBJ1-1, with TRBD1 matching over 7 bases. The J segment lost 1 base and the V segment lost 3 bases, leaving 2 bases of the junction unmatched. Germline CDR1 reads LNHDA; CDR2 reads SQIVND (reference sequence). CDR3 length: 14 amino acids. CDR3 region: CASSIDRENTEAFF. Written as DNA, the CDR3 is TGTGCCAGTAGTATTGACAGGGAGAACACTGAAGCTTTCTTT.

This clone was counted only a few times. This chain connects TRBV6-6 to TRBJ1-1; D is unresolved. V was shortened by 2 bases and J by 6 bases, with 7 bases between the two germline ends. The length of the CDR3 is 12 residues. Germline loops: CDR1 MNHNY, CDR2 SVGAGI (reference sequence). CDR3 protein: CASSYTSSEAFF. As DNA, the CDR3 is TGTGCCAGCAGTTACACCTCCTCTGAAGCTTTCTTT.

By share, this clone counts as medium-sized. The chain couples TRBV3-1 (or the pseudogene TRBV3-2) to TRBJ1-5; D is ambiguous. The CDR3 covers 14 residues. Looked up from germline, CDR1 is LGHDT and CDR2 is YNNKEL (reference sequence). Trimming removed 0 bases at V and 9 bases at J, with 12 bases between. The chain's CDR3 is CASSQDHGYGPQHF. The CDR3 DNA sequence: TGTGCCAGCAGCCAAGATCACGGTTATGGGCCCCAGCATTTT.

This chain connects TRBV25-1 to TRBJ1-2; maybe TRBD1 (5 bases). Germline CDR1 reads MGHDK; CDR2 reads SYGVNS. The CDR3 runs 13 residues. V was pared by 2 bases and J by 6 bases, with 10 bases between. The chain's CDR3 is CASSEQGWNGYTF. The CDR3 DNA reads TGTGCCAGCAGTGAACAGGGCTGGAATGGCTACACCTTC.

This rearrangement joins TRBV30 to TRBJ1-1; weak D call: TRBD1 (5 bases). Trimming took 3 bases from V and 5 from J, leaving 13 bases between them. Germline loops: CDR1 GTSNPN, CDR2 SVGIG (reference sequence). The CDR3 loop spans 13 amino acids. The CDR3 region has the DNA TGTGCCTGGAGGGGGGACCTAGGGACTGAAGCTTTCTTT. Translation: CAWRGDLGTEAFF.

The chain couples TRBV5-6 to TRBJ2-2; D not certain. Per the germline V gene, CDR1 is SGHDT and CDR2 is YYEEEE. This CDR3 has 14 residues. Trimming stripped 0 bases from V and 4 bases from J, with 7 bases between. In nucleotides, the CDR3 is TGTGCCAGCAGCTTGGGACGATTCACCGGGGAGCTGTTTTTT. Translating it yields CASSLGRFTGELFF. Looking up the rest from reference TRBV5-6 and TRBJ2-2 gives the full variable domain: DAGVTQSPTHLIKTRGQQVTLRCSPKSGHDTVSWYQQALGQGPQFIFQYYEEEERQRGNFPDRFSGHQFPNYSSELNVNALLLGDSALYLCASSLGRFTGELFFGEGSRLTVL.

V gene TRBV9 combines with J gene TRBJ1-5, with 8 positions matching TRBD1. From germline, CDR1 is SGDLS and CDR2 YYNGEE. V was clipped by 0 bases and J by 4 bases; unmatched bases: 0. The length of the CDR3 is 14 residues. CDR3 DNA sequence: TGTGCCAGCAGCGTAGGGACAGGGAATCAGCCCCAGCATTTT. Amino acids: CASSVGTGNQPQHF.

The chain joins TRBV4-1 to TRBJ1-5; D not resolved. CDR3 length: 16 residues. Trimming cost V 0 bases and J 6 bases, with 15 bases left between them. Germline values: CDR1 MGHRA, CDR2 YSYEKL. CDR3 nucleotides: TGCGCCAGCAGCCAAGATCAAGCTAATTCGGGTCAGCCCCAGCATTTT. Translated: CASSQDQANSGQPQHF.

The chain joins TRBV7-3 to TRBJ1-1; TRBD1 matches at 10 bases. This CDR3 region has 14 residues. The junction had 3 bases not matched to a gene; V was cut back by 4 bases and J by 4 bases. The germline gives CDR1 SGHTA, CDR2 FQGTGA. The CDR3 DNA sequence: TGTGCCAGCAGCTCGGACAGGGGGAGCACTGAAGCTTTCTTT. Protein sequence: CASSSDRGSTEAFF.

V is TRBV30 and J is TRBJ1-2; 7 nucleotides align to TRBD1. The CDR3 sequence is 14 residues long. Germline assignment: CDR1 GTSNPN and CDR2 SVGIG (reference sequence). J gave up 2 bases and V 1 base, and 4 bases lay outside the gene matches. CDR3 DNA: TGTGCCTGGAGTGCAGGGGGACAGAACTATGGCTACACCTTC. It translates to CAWSAGGQNYGYTF.

The chain joins TRBV7-9 to TRBJ2-3, with D possibly matching TRBD2 (5 bases). Germline V gives CDR1 SEHNR, CDR2 FQNEAQ (reference sequence). The CDR3 has 16 amino acids. V lost 6 bases to trimming and J lost 3 bases, with 19 bases between them. CDR3 in DNA: TGTGCCAGCAGTCGTCTCGGACGGAGAGGGACAGATACGCAGTATTTT. Residues: CASSRLGRRGTDTQYF.

The chain recombines TRBV4-3 with TRBJ2-3; TRBD2 aligns across 10 bases. The length of the CDR3 is 16 residues. V was pared by 2 bases and J by 6 bases, with 8 bases of the junction left unmatched. Germline CDR1 and CDR2: LGHNA and YSLEER. The CDR3 DNA follows: TGCGCCAGCAGCCAAAATAGCGGGGGGACCGCGGATACGCAGTATTTT. It translates to CASSQNSGGTADTQYF.

V and J are TRBV5-6 and TRBJ2-3; D possibly corresponds to TRBD1 (5 bases). V gave up 0 bases and J gave up 4 bases, with 9 bases separating them. CDR1 and CDR2 from the germline V gene are SGHDT and YYEEEE. This CDR3 is built from 14 residues. CDR3 nucleotide sequence: TGTGCCAGCAGCTTGGCTGGCAGGGCAGATACGCAGTATTTT. Translated: CASSLAGRADTQYF.

This clone has more than one count but fewer than ten. The chain employs TRBV7-2 and TRBJ2-1; maybe TRBD2 (5 bases). This CDR3 has 16 amino acids. V lost 5 bases, J lost 8 bases, and 22 bases lay in between. Germline values: CDR1 SGHTA, CDR2 FQGNSA. DNA for the CDR3: TGTGCCAGCAGCCTGCCGGGCTTCAGCGGACCGGATGAGCAGTTCTTC. Translated, it gives CASSLPGFSGPDEQFF. Filled out from reference TRBV7-2 and TRBJ2-1, the complete variable domain reads GAGVSQSPSNKVTEKGKDVELRCDPISGHTALYWYRQSLGQGLEFLIYFQGNSAPDKSGLPSDRFSAERTGGSVSTLTIQRTQQEDSAVYLCASSLPGFSGPDEQFFGPGTRLTVL.

This clone was seen once. This sequence joins TRBV30 and TRBJ1-1, with D possibly matching TRBD1 (6 bases). CDR1 is GTSNPN and CDR2 is SVGIG in the germline V gene (reference sequence). Trimming left V 0 bases short and J 4 bases short, with 30 bases between. This CDR3 spans 20 amino acids. CDR3 protein: CAWSVRRAGVSSRPPTEAFF. The CDR3 DNA reads as TGTGCCTGGAGTGTCCGGAGGGCAGGGGTTTCTTCGCGCCCGCCCACTGAAGCTTTCTTT.

V and J are TRBV21-1 and TRBJ2-5; the D call of TRBD1 is as the table states it, not checked on the DNA. TRBV21-1 is shown as a pseudogene. This CDR3 has 16 residues. CDR3 nucleotide sequence: TGTGCCAGCAGCCCACCGGACGACAGGCGCCAAGAGACCCAGTACTTC. Residues: CASSPPDDRRQETQYF.